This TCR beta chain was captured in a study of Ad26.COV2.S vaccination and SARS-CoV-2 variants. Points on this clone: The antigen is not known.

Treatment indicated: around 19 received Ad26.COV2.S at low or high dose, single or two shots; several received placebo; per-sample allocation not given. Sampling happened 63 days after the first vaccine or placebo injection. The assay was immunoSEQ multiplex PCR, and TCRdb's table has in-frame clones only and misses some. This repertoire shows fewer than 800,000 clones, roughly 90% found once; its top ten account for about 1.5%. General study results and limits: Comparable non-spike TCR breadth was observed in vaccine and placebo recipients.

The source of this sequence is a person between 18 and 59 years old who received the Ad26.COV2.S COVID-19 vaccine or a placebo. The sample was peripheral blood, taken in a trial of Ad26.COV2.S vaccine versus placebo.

The CDR3 is CASRPDTGELFF. The CDR3 DNA reads TGTGCCAGCAGACCAGACACCGGGGAGCTGTTTTTT. The genes are TRBV28 and TRBJ2-2, with D hard to call. Per germline, CDR1 MDHEN and CDR2 SYDVKM. The CDR3 length is 12 residues. Trimming pared 6 bases from V and 3 bases from J, leaving 5 bases between.